This T cell receptor beta chain was retrieved from a study of blood T cell repertoires in COVID-19. The CDR3 is made up of 15 amino acids. Germline loops: CDR1 MNHEY, CDR2 SVGAGI. The germline V and J ends were trimmed by 7 bases and 3 bases, with 15 bases remaining between them. In this sample, this clone turned up once. Original methodology: Nucleated cell number was recorded as an estimate derived from reference gene primer amplification. Repertoires were generated with immunoSEQ multiplex PCR, while TCRdb's copy carries only in-frame clones and drops some. The V and J calls and clone size were taken over from that table, and D and trimming were inferred from the DNA. Here the sample spans 200,000 or so clones, 80% to 90% being singletons. Each participant's cohort was designated according to participant-reported clinical history.

This TCR came from a young woman in a cohort exposed to, infected with or recovered from COVID-19 (not recorded which). V is TRBV6-5 and J is TRBJ1-4; possibly TRBD1 for D (5 bases). The sequencing input was PBMCs or T cells enriched from blood (not recorded which). Written as DNA, the CDR3 is TGTGCCAGCATGATCCAGGGTCCAGCTAATGAAAAACTGTTTTTT. Encoded protein: CASMIQGPANEKLFF.